These T cell receptor beta chains were read from a single sample in a study of T cell responses to AZD1222 COVID-19 vaccine. Only in-frame clones appear in the TCRdb table, and some are missing; sequencing was by immunoSEQ multiplex PCR. Altogether around 140,000 clones are present, approximately 91% being singletons, with the ten largest covering approximately 1.1%. The sequenced sample was peripheral blood, obtained 28 days after the second AZD1222 dose. All receptors derive from an adult who received the AZD1222 COVID-19 vaccine. CDR3s include the opening cysteine and the closing phenylalanine or tryptophan. The order of the fields is V gene, D gene, J gene, clone size, CDR3 DNA, CDR3 protein. A D gene is named only where the DNA matches it firmly. Some rows mark clone size as missing; the rest say once, few, many or name a class of expanded clone.

TRBV7-9,TRBD2,TRBJ2-1,NA,TGTGCCAGCAGCTTAATACTAGCGCCCTACAATGAGCAGTTCTTC,CASSLILAPYNEQFF
TRBV24-1,NA,TRBJ1-3,once,TGTGCCACCAGTGACACCCGACAGAGCTCTGGAAACACCATATATTTT,CATSDTRQSSGNTIYF
TRBV28,TRBD2,TRBJ2-3,NA,TGTGCCAGCAGTTTCCAAGGGAGGGGCACAGATACGCAGTATTTT,CASSFQGRGTDTQYF
TRBV19,NA,TRBJ1-1,NA,TGTGCCAGTAGTACTTCAGCCACTGAAGCTTTCTTT,CASSTSATEAFF
TRBV5-5,NA,TRBJ2-2,once,TGTGCCAGCAGCTCGAACATGGGTCGTACCGGGGAGCTGTTTTTT,CASSSNMGRTGELFF
TRBV6-5,TRBD2,TRBJ2-1,NA,TGTGCCAGCAAGGCGGGAGGGTCATACAATGAGCAGTTCTTC,CASKAGGSYNEQFF
TRBV3-1/TRBV3-2,NA,TRBJ1-1,NA,TGTGCCAGCAGCCAAGATCTTGGGGGGGCACCGAGCAACACTGAAGCTTTCTTT,CASSQDLGGAPSNTEAFF
TRBV27,NA,TRBJ2-7,NA,TGTGCCAGCAGCCCCTCCGCTGGGGGACTTACCTACGAGCAGTACTTC,CASSPSAGGLTYEQYF
TRBV10-3,NA,TRBJ1-3,NA,TGTGCCATCAGTGACGGACTGATCTCTGGAAACACCATATATTTT,CAISDGLISGNTIYF
TRBV28,NA,TRBJ1-6,NA,TGTGCCAGCAGTCCACAGGGTTCCCTTAATTCACCCCTCCACTTT,CASSPQGSLNSPLHF
TRBV7-3,NA,TRBJ2-1,NA,TGTGCCAGCAGCTTAGGAGGAGGTGCCTACAATGAGCAGTTCTTC,CASSLGGGAYNEQFF
TRBV18,NA,TRBJ1-5,NA,TGTGCCAGCTCCGGGGATAGCAATCAGCCCCAGCATTTT,CASSGDSNQPQHF
TRBV30,NA,TRBJ1-4,NA,TGTGCCTGGAGTAAACCTAATGAAAAACTGTTTTTT,CAWSKPNEKLFF
TRBV7-6,NA,TRBJ2-7,NA,TGTGCCAGCAGCCTGGGGCCGAGGGGTCCTCTTTCCTACGAGCAGTACTTC,CASSLGPRGPLSYEQYF
TRBV19,NA,TRBJ1-4,NA,TGTGCCAGTAGGAGGGCCGCCGCAACTAATGAAAAACTGTTTTTT,CASRRAAATNEKLFF
TRBV7-9,NA,TRBJ2-1,NA,TGTGCCAGCAGCCCGGGACACAACTCCTACAATGAGCAGTTCTTC,CASSPGHNSYNEQFF
TRBV27,NA,TRBJ2-2,NA,TGTGCCAGCAGTTTGGAGGGGTTAGGGGTGACCGGGGAGCTGTTTTTT,CASSLEGLGVTGELFF
TRBV11-2,NA,TRBJ1-2,NA,TGTGCCAGCAGCTCCGGGGAGCGAGGCTACACCTTC,CASSSGERGYTF
TRBV6-1,NA,TRBJ2-7,NA,TGTGCCAGCAGTGAACAGGGTTACGAGCAGTACTTC,CASSEQGYEQYF
TRBV6-5,NA,TRBJ2-3,once,TGTGCCAGCAGTTACTCGATCAGCACAGATACGCAGTATTTT,CASSYSISTDTQYF